This TCR beta chain is from a study of shared clonotypes between healthy human individuals. Findings and limits, study-wide: Rarefaction exposed incomplete sorted-subset sequencing despite large depth. Naive CD4 clonotypes overlapped across a few donors at roughly 5.1%.

This clone has just one count. Its specificity is unknown. This same CDR3 is encoded by further DNA sequences in the sample. The CD4+ fraction was divided into a CD45RA+ naive subset and a CD45RA-negative memory subset. This table comes from immunoSEQ multiplex PCR, and its TCRdb copy is limited to in-frame clones, with some not included. The data hold a few million clones, with about 92% observed a single time. The CDR3 is made up of 15 amino acids. The V and J ends lost 3 bases and 3 bases, in that order; junction bases with no gene match: 3. From germline, CDR1 is SEHNR and CDR2 FQNEAQ (reference sequence).

The chain has TRBV7-9 and TRBJ1-4; 8 nucleotides match TRBD1. Input material: naive CD4+ T cells from PBMCs. As for subset: CD45RA+ positively selected. The sequence was collected from a man in his late teens or twenties in good health. Some clones in this sample may be carry-over from other donors' samples. CDR3 in amino acids: CASSLGRGPNEKLFF. The CDR3 bases are TGTGCCAGCAGCTTGGGCAGGGGGCCTAATGAAAAACTGTTTTTT.